Below, 30 T cell receptor beta chains from the same sample are listed, as sequenced in a study of PD-1 blockade in mismatch repair-deficient tumors. Sequenced by immunoSEQ multiplex PCR; TCRdb stores in-frame clones only, minus some. The data show tens of thousands of clones, approximately 89% seen once. The sequencing used peripheral blood, collected 52 weeks after starting pembrolizumab. Source of these receptors: an adult with mismatch repair-deficient cancer.

Only a few counts were recorded for this clone. The J gene is TRBJ2-7, the V gene TRBV7-9, with TRBD1 matching over 10 bases. J was trimmed by 7 bases and V by 1 base; bases with no gene match: 4. CDR3 length: 14 amino acids. Germline lookup yields CDR1 SEHNR and CDR2 FQNEAQ (reference sequence). CDR3 sequence reads: CASSLVDRGGEQYF. DNA of the CDR3: TGTGCCAGCAGCTTAGTGGACAGGGGGGGTGAGCAGTACTTC.

The chain combines TRBV9 with TRBJ2-7; tentative D call: TRBD1 (5 bases). With 4 bases removed from V and 5 bases from J, the gap between germline ends came to 13 bases. Looked up from germline, CDR1 is SGDLS and CDR2 is YYNGEE. The CDR3 totals 13 residues. The DNA for the CDR3 is TGTGCCAGCAGCCCCGCAGGGAACCACGAGCAGTACTTC. It codes for CASSPAGNHEQYF.

The chain employs TRBV10-3 and TRBJ2-7, with a weak D call TRBD1 (6 bases). In germline, CDR1 is ENHRY, CDR2 SYGVKD. The CDR3 has 15 amino acids. V lost 1 base to trimming and J lost 5 bases, with 15 bases between them. The CDR3 DNA sequence: TGTGCCATCAGTGAGTATGGGACACGGAAGGACGAGCAGTACTTC. The encoded protein is CAISEYGTRKDEQYF.

The genes are TRBV4-1 and TRBJ2-1; TRBD1 agrees at 9 bases. CDR1 is MGHRA, CDR2 YSYEKL, per germline. This CDR3 is 16 amino acids long. Losses at the gene ends were 1 base for V and 4 bases for J; bases not matched to a gene: 5. Here the CDR3 reads CASSQADRGSYNEQFF. The CDR3 bases are TGCGCCAGCAGCCAAGCAGACAGGGGGAGTTACAATGAGCAGTTCTTC.

The gene calls are TRBV27 and TRBJ2-6, with 8 bases aligning to TRBD1. This CDR3 has 16 amino acids. V trimming: 5 bases; J trimming: 2 bases; junction bases outside the gene matches: 5. Germline V gives CDR1 MNHEY, CDR2 SMNVEV (reference sequence). The CDR3 coding sequence is TGTGCCAGCAGTCAAACAGGGGGGCCTGGGGCCAACGTCCTGACTTTC. Translating gives CASSQTGGPGANVLTF.

The V gene is TRBV13, the J gene TRBJ1-4, with 7 positions matching TRBD1. The CDR3 extends over 15 amino acids. CDR1 and CDR2 (germline): PRHDT, FYEKMQ (reference sequence). J gave up 5 bases and V 4 bases, and 7 bases lay outside the gene matches. Written as DNA, the CDR3 is TGTGCCAGCAGCTCCGACAGGGAGAGGAATGAAAAACTGTTTTTT. Encoded protein: CASSSDRERNEKLFF.

This clone was seen a single time. V gene TRBV4-3 combines with J gene TRBJ2-7; tentative D call: TRBD1 (6 bases). Trimming cost V 1 base and J 0 bases, with 16 bases left between them. Germline loops: CDR1 LGHNA, CDR2 YSLEER. The CDR3 sequence is 17 residues long. DNA of the CDR3: TGCGCCAGCAGCCAAGCTACAGGGTGGACCAGCTCCTACGAGCAGTACTTC. It is translated as CASSQATGWTSSYEQYF.

This sequence joins TRBV28 and TRBJ2-7, with 13 bases that match TRBD2. The CDR3 extends over 15 amino acids. V lost 7 bases and J lost 2; bases outside the gene matches: 5. Germline loops: CDR1 MDHEN, CDR2 SYDVKM. The CDR3 sequence is CASTPGTSGTYEQYF. CDR3 bases: TGTGCCAGCACTCCAGGGACTAGCGGGACCTACGAGCAGTACTTC.

The chain is built from TRBV19 and TRBJ1-1; D gene uncertain. Per germline, CDR1 LNHDA and CDR2 SQIVND (reference sequence). This CDR3 comprises 14 residues. Trimming took off 3 bases at V and 4 bases at J, with 12 bases between the two ends. As DNA, the CDR3 is TGTGCCAGTAGTATGGTCCCCGGGTCCACTGAAGCTTTCTTT. This translates into CASSMVPGSTEAFF.

The CDR3 reads CASRLGRGGYNEQFF. The CDR3 coding sequence is TGTGCCAGTAGATTAGGGCGGGGAGGCTACAATGAGCAGTTCTTC. The chain uses TRBV19 and TRBJ2-1; maybe TRBD2 (6 bases). Trimming shortened V by 6 bases and J by 3 bases, and 15 bases separated the two germline ends. Per the germline V gene, CDR1 is LNHDA and CDR2 is SQIVND (reference sequence). The CDR3 has 15 residues. Variable domain in full (rest from reference TRBV19 and TRBJ2-1): DGGITQSPKYLFRKEGQNVTLSCEQNLNHDAMYWYRQDPGQGLRLIYYSQIVNDFQKGDIAEGYSVSREKKESFPLTVTSAQKNPTAFYLCASRLGRGGYNEQFFGPGTRLTVL.

V and J are TRBV11-2 and TRBJ2-5; 7 bases agree with TRBD1. Germline values: CDR1 SGHAT, CDR2 FQNNGV. Germline trimming cut 6 bases from V and 4 bases from J; bases unmatched to any gene: 2. The CDR3 loop spans 12 amino acids. The CDR3 sequence: CASRQGRETQYF. In nucleotides, the CDR3 is TGTGCCAGCAGACAGGGGAGAGAGACCCAGTACTTC.

In this sample, this clone turned up a few times. The rearrangement uses TRBV2 and TRBJ2-1; no definite D call. The CDR3 runs 11 residues. Germline loops: CDR1 SNHLY, CDR2 FYNNEI. V lost 2 bases, J lost 9 bases, and 5 bases lay in between. The CDR3 loop reads CASSEFGEQFF. Written as DNA, the CDR3 is TGTGCCAGCAGTGAATTTGGTGAGCAGTTCTTC.

This clone was detected only once. The CDR3 region has the DNA TGTGCCAGCAGTTGGGGGTCGGATGAAGCTTTCTTT. Amino acids: CASSWGSDEAFF. The rearrangement uses TRBV6-6 and TRBJ1-1, with D possibly matching TRBD1 (5 bases). CDR1 MNHNY and CDR2 SVGAGI come from the germline V gene (reference sequence). The CDR3 is made up of 12 amino acids. V shed 4 bases and J shed 7 bases, with 10 bases lying between them.

The gene calls are TRBV5-1 and TRBJ2-1; 9 bases match TRBD2. The CDR3 consists of 16 residues. Germline CDR1 and CDR2: SGHRS and YFSETQ. The V gene end was trimmed by 0 bases and the J gene end by 7 bases; junction bases not matched to a gene: 8. The CDR3 reads CASSLAPGTSRNEQFF. CDR3 coding DNA: TGCGCCAGCAGCTTGGCTCCCGGGACTAGCAGGAATGAGCAGTTCTTC. The whole variable domain, remainder taken from reference TRBV5-1 and TRBJ2-1, is KAGVTQTPRYLIKTRGQQVTLSCSPISGHRSVSWYQQTPGQGLQFLFEYFSETQRNKGNFPGRFSGRQFSNSRSEMNVSTLELGDSALYLCASSLAPGTSRNEQFFGPGTRLTVL.

The chain recombines TRBV5-6 with TRBJ1-4; D is unresolved. The V end lost 1 base, the J end lost 0 bases, and 16 bases lay between the germline ends. The germline CDR1 and CDR2 sequences are SGHDT and YYEEEE. This CDR3 has 18 amino acids. The DNA of the CDR3 is TGTGCCAGCAGCTTGTATGGATTCGGACCTGCAACTAATGAAAAACTGTTTTTT. Translation gives CASSLYGFGPATNEKLFF.

V and J are TRBV28 and TRBJ1-1; D is uncertain. The germline CDR1 and CDR2 sequences are MDHEN and SYDVKM. The CDR3 consists of 13 residues. V shed 5 bases and J shed 2 bases, with 9 bases lying between them. CDR3 bases: TGTGCCAGCAGTGACCGACAAAACACTGAAGCTTTCTTT. It is translated as CASSDRQNTEAFF.

This chain uses TRBV6-5 with TRBJ1-1; no definite D call. CDR1 is MNHEY, CDR2 SVGAGI, per germline. This CDR3 comprises 11 residues. With 8 bases removed from V and 3 bases from J, the gap between germline ends came to 7 bases. CDR3 DNA sequence: TGTGCCAGCCATACACACACTGAAGCTTTCTTT. Translated, it gives CASHTHTEAFF.

The chain has TRBV6-1 and TRBJ2-7; D is ambiguous. Germline V lookup: CDR1 MNHNS, CDR2 SASEGT. V lost 7 bases and J lost 2, with 9 bases in between. There are 12 residues in the CDR3. The CDR3 spells CASIGPTYEQYF. The DNA for the CDR3 is TGTGCCAGCATCGGGCCAACCTACGAGCAGTACTTC.

The chain carries TRBV4-3 and TRBJ2-7; 12 bases align to TRBD2. CDR1 LGHNA and CDR2 YSLEER come from the germline V gene. The CDR3 consists of 16 residues. Germline trimming cut 2 bases from V and 4 bases from J; bases unmatched to any gene: 6. The CDR3 bases are TGCGCCAGCAGCCAAAACCGAGGACTAGCGGGATACGAGCAGTACTTC. Encoded protein: CASSQNRGLAGYEQYF.

This clone was recorded once. This chain connects TRBV7-2 to TRBJ1-5, with D uncertain. Trimming left V 2 bases short and J 3 bases short, with 5 bases between. The CDR3 extends over 13 amino acids. CDR1 and CDR2 (germline): SGHTA, FQGNSA. This CDR3 is CASSLNPNQPQHF. DNA for the CDR3: TGTGCCAGCAGCTTAAATCCCAATCAGCCCCAGCATTTT.

V and J are TRBV5-4 and TRBJ2-7; TRBD1 aligns across 8 bases. The CDR3 totals 13 residues. Germline V CDR1 and CDR2: SGHNT, YYREEE (reference sequence). V was clipped by 5 bases and J by 7 bases; unmatched bases: 8. The CDR3 reads CASRTQGAEEQYF. As DNA, the CDR3 is TGTGCCAGCAGGACCCAGGGGGCGGAAGAGCAGTACTTC.

The chain couples TRBV2 to TRBJ2-6; tentative D call: TRBD1 (6 bases). There are 14 residues in the CDR3. Germline lookup yields CDR1 SNHLY and CDR2 FYNNEI. Between the trimmed V and J ends, which lost 6 bases and 4 bases, there was a span of 10 bases. The DNA of the CDR3 is TGTGCCAGCAGGAGGGGGTCCGGGGCCAACGTCCTGACTTTC. This codes for CASRRGSGANVLTF.

This clone was counted between two and nine times. The rearrangement joins TRBV28 to TRBJ1-2, with unresolved D. CDR3 length: 13 residues. The germline gives CDR1 MDHEN, CDR2 SYDVKM. V was trimmed by 5 bases and J by 4 bases, leaving 11 bases between them. CDR3 sequence: CASSRHGPYGYTF. Written as DNA, the CDR3 is TGTGCCAGCAGTAGGCACGGACCCTATGGCTACACCTTC.

V usage is TRBV19 and J usage is TRBJ1-2, with TRBD1 identical over 7 bases. Germline CDR1 is LNHDA and CDR2 is SQIVND (reference sequence). V lost 5 bases to trimming and J lost 5 bases; unmatched junction nucleotides: 5. This CDR3 contains 13 residues. This CDR3 is CASSADRTYGYTF. The CDR3 DNA is TGTGCCAGTAGTGCGGACAGGACTTATGGCTACACCTTC.

This rearrangement joins TRBV5-6 to TRBJ2-7; TRBD1 matches at 7 bases. The germline gives CDR1 SGHDT, CDR2 YYEEEE. Trimming removed 4 bases from V and 3 bases from J; junction bases left unmatched: 1. This CDR3 is built from 12 residues. CDR3 nucleotide sequence: TGTGCCAGCAGCGGGGACAGCTACGAGCAGTACTTC. Translating it yields CASSGDSYEQYF. Full variable domain (outside the CDR3, taken from reference TRBV5-6 and TRBJ2-7): DAGVTQSPTHLIKTRGQQVTLRCSPKSGHDTVSWYQQALGQGPQFIFQYYEEEERQRGNFPDRFSGHQFPNYSSELNVNALLLGDSALYLCASSGDSYEQYFGPGTRLTVT.

The rearrangement uses TRBV28 and TRBJ2-1; 12 bases match TRBD2. The V segment lost 5 bases and the J segment 3 bases; nucleotides outside the gene matches: 14. The CDR3 is 19 amino acids. Germline CDR1 MDHEN, CDR2 SYDVKM. CDR3 sequence: CASSPPEPPGLAGYNEQFF. CDR3 in DNA: TGTGCCAGCAGTCCACCTGAGCCGCCGGGACTAGCGGGCTACAATGAGCAGTTCTTC.

A single count supports this clone. The chain has TRBV7-9 and TRBJ1-4; weak D call: TRBD1 (5 bases). CDR3 length: 15 residues. Germline lookup yields CDR1 SEHNR and CDR2 FQNEAQ (reference sequence). V lost 6 bases and J 6 bases, leaving 17 bases between the germline ends. The CDR3 nucleotides read TGTGCCAGCAGTTACTCCGGCCAGGGTTATGAAAAACTGTTTTTT. It yields the protein CASSYSGQGYEKLFF.

CDR3 region: CASSLRGDEQFF. CDR3 nucleotides: TGTGCCAGCAGTCTCAGGGGCGATGAGCAGTTCTTC. V and J are TRBV27 and TRBJ2-1; tentatively, D is TRBD1 (6 bases). The V and J ends lost 5 bases and 8 bases respectively, with 10 bases between them. This CDR3 has 12 residues. Germline V CDR1 and CDR2: MNHEY, SMNVEV (reference sequence).

This clone has just a few counts. The V and J genes are TRBV7-9 and TRBJ2-7; the match to TRBD1 covers 9 bases. V shed 5 bases and J 4 bases; nucleotides not matched to a gene: 6. Germline-derived CDR1 and CDR2 are SEHNR and FQNEAQ (reference sequence). CDR3 size: 14 residues. The CDR3, as DNA: TGTGCCAGCAGCCCCCGGGACAGGGCGTACGAGCAGTACTTC. Protein sequence: CASSPRDRAYEQYF.

This rearrangement joins TRBV7-9 to TRBJ2-2; D is unresolved. The CDR3 has 12 amino acids. Trimming took off 3 bases at V and 3 bases at J, with 2 bases between the two ends. Germline V gene data show CDR1 as SEHNR and CDR2 as FQNEAQ (reference sequence). For the CDR3, the DNA is TGTGCCAGCAGCTTTTACACCGGGGAGCTGTTTTTT. It translates to CASSFYTGELFF.